The 26 T cell receptor beta chains below come from one sample, sequenced in a study of blood T cell repertoires in COVID-19. The data were produced by immunoSEQ multiplex PCR, yet TCRdb's version contains in-frame clones alone and is incomplete. The table records over 200,000 clones, around 91% of them present only once. The sample comprised peripheral blood. The receptors were gathered from a woman aged 40 to 50 with acute or convalescent COVID-19.

This rearrangement joins TRBV15 to TRBJ1-3, with D maybe TRBD1 (6 bases). From germline, CDR1 is LNHNV and CDR2 YYDKDF (reference sequence). CDR3 size: 16 residues. Trimming removed 4 bases at V and 3 bases at J, with 16 bases between. The CDR3 loop is CATSNFSGALGNTIYF. In nucleotides, the CDR3 is TGTGCCACCAGCAATTTTTCAGGGGCGCTTGGAAACACCATATATTTT.

Only a few counts were recorded for this clone. The gene calls are TRBV19 and TRBJ1-1, with a weak D call TRBD1 (5 bases). V dropped 7 bases and J dropped 0 bases, with 15 bases sitting between them. The CDR3 has 15 residues. Per germline, CDR1 LNHDA and CDR2 SQIVND (reference sequence). The CDR3 is CASIGPAGLNTEAFF. CDR3 DNA: TGTGCCAGTATCGGGCCCGCAGGGCTGAACACTGAAGCTTTCTTT.

This rearrangement joins TRBV2 to TRBJ1-4, with 7 nucleotides matching TRBD1. CDR1 is SNHLY, CDR2 FYNNEI, per germline. J gave up 8 bases and V 7 bases, and 10 bases lay outside the gene matches. There are 14 residues in the CDR3. As DNA, the CDR3 is TGTGCCAGCAAAGGTAGACAGGGCGAAGAAAAACTGTTTTTT. Residues: CASKGRQGEEKLFF.

This clone was seen more than once but under ten times. J is TRBJ1-5 and V is TRBV7-2; possibly TRBD1 for D (5 bases). Germline-derived CDR1 and CDR2 are SGHTA and FQGNSA. V shed 5 bases and J shed 5 bases, with 13 bases lying between them. The CDR3 covers 14 residues. Here the CDR3 DNA reads TGTGCCAGCAGCAGTCGGGAGGGGCATCAGCCCCAGCATTTT. Translated: CASSSREGHQPQHF.

The chain joins TRBV9 to TRBJ2-3; D unclear. CDR1 is SGDLS and CDR2 is YYNGEE in the germline V gene. This CDR3 has 11 amino acids. Trimming removed 4 bases from V and 5 bases from J, with 5 bases in between. The CDR3 DNA follows: TGTGCCAGCAGCTACGGAGATACGCAGTATTTT. Protein: CASSYGDTQYF.

The chain combines TRBV5-6 with TRBJ2-7; a possible D gene is TRBD2 (5 bases). The CDR3 has 12 amino acids. CDR1 SGHDT and CDR2 YYEEEE come from the germline V gene. V was trimmed by 3 bases and J by 3 bases, leaving 7 bases between them. This chain's CDR3 is CASSYGDYEQYV. The CDR3 DNA reads TGTGCCAGCAGCTACGGGGACTACGAGCAGTACGTC.

This chain uses TRBV2 with TRBJ1-6; D gene unclear. Germline-derived CDR1 and CDR2 are SNHLY and FYNNEI. V was trimmed by 4 bases and J by 6 bases, leaving 10 bases between them. CDR3 length equals 14 residues. The CDR3 is CASSGRLINSPLHF. CDR3 DNA: TGTGCCAGCAGTGGCAGGTTAATTAATTCACCCCTCCACTTT. Using reference TRBV2 and TRBJ1-6 for the parts outside the CDR3, the full variable domain is EPEVTQTPSHQVTQMGQEVILRCVPISNHLYFYWYRQILGQKVEFLVSFYNNEISEKSEIFDDQFSVERPDGSNFTLKIRSTKLEDSAMYFCASSGRLINSPLHFGNGTRLTVT.

V and J are TRBV30 and TRBJ2-3; D perhaps matches TRBD2 (7 bases). The V gene's germline CDR1 is GTSNPN and CDR2 SVGIG (reference sequence). V gave up 4 bases and J gave up 5 bases, with 22 bases separating them. This CDR3 is 16 amino acids long. DNA for the CDR3: TGTGCCTGGAAGGGGAGGGGGAACAATCGGGGAGATACGCAGTATTTT. This encodes CAWKGRGNNRGDTQYF.

The chain combines TRBV4-1 with TRBJ2-3; a weak D match, TRBD1 (6 bases). The CDR3 covers 14 residues. Germline CDR1 is MGHRA and CDR2 is YSYEKL. Trimming took off 0 bases at V and 8 bases at J, with 12 bases between the two ends. The CDR3 is CASSQDRGTGTQYF. The CDR3 DNA sequence: TGCGCCAGCAGCCAAGACAGGGGAACGGGTACGCAGTATTTT.

The chain combines TRBV14 with TRBJ2-1, with 15 bases that match TRBD2. V lost 3 bases, J lost 1 base, and 7 bases stayed unmatched. CDR3 length: 19 residues. Germline assignment: CDR1 SGHDN and CDR2 FVKESK. CDR3 amino acids: CASSQGLAGGISSYNEQFF. The CDR3 bases are TGTGCCAGCAGCCAGGGACTAGCGGGGGGCATATCATCCTACAATGAGCAGTTCTTC.

A remark on this clone: Other DNA sequences in the same sample also yield this CDR3. This chain joins TRBV11-2 and TRBJ2-3; the match to TRBD1 covers 7 bases. Germline trimming cut 5 bases from V and 4 bases from J; bases unmatched to any gene: 6. The CDR3 covers 14 residues. Germline assignment: CDR1 SGHAT and CDR2 FQNNGV. The CDR3 loop is CASSGRTGPDTQYF. Written as DNA, the CDR3 is TGTGCCAGCAGCGGTCGGACAGGCCCAGATACGCAGTATTTT. Full variable domain (rest looked up from reference TRBV11-2 and TRBJ2-3): EAGVAQSPRYKIIEKRQSVAFWCNPISGHATLYWYQQILGQGPKLLIQFQNNGVVDDSQLPKDRFSAERLKGVDSTLKIQPAKLEDSAVYLCASSGRTGPDTQYFGPGTRLTVL.

The chain combines TRBV5-1 with TRBJ2-2; 7 nucleotides match TRBD1. This CDR3 has 14 amino acids. J was trimmed by 4 bases and V by 4 bases; bases with no gene match: 4. Germline V gene data show CDR1 as SGHRS and CDR2 as YFSETQ. The CDR3 region has the DNA TGCGCCAGCAGCCAGGGACAGCCCACCGGGGAGCTGTTTTTT. Its protein is CASSQGQPTGELFF. The full variable domain, in which reference TRBV5-1 and TRBJ2-2 provide the parts outside the CDR3, is KAGVTQTPRYLIKTRGQQVTLSCSPISGHRSVSWYQQTPGQGLQFLFEYFSETQRNKGNFPGRFSGRQFSNSRSEMNVSTLELGDSALYLCASSQGQPTGELFFGEGSRLTVL.

V gene TRBV7-2 combines with J gene TRBJ1-1; D possibly corresponds to TRBD1 (5 bases). CDR1 SGHTA and CDR2 FQGNSA come from the germline V gene. V lost 3 bases, J lost 1 base, and 6 bases lay in between. This CDR3 is 13 amino acids long. CDR3 DNA: TGTGCCAGCAGCTTTGGGGCGAACACTGAAGCTTTCTTT. This encodes CASSFGANTEAFF.

The chain couples TRBV11-2 to TRBJ2-3, with D maybe TRBD2 (6 bases). The V end lost 4 bases, the J end lost 2 bases, and 16 bases lay between the germline ends. This CDR3 region has 16 residues. Germline CDR1 and CDR2: SGHAT and FQNNGV. CDR3 protein: CASSYYGSAVTDTQYF. CDR3 coding DNA: TGTGCCAGCAGCTACTACGGGAGCGCGGTCACAGATACGCAGTATTTT.

The chain is built from TRBV30 and TRBJ2-1; 8 bases are a match to TRBD1. This CDR3 is 13 amino acids long. V was clipped by 0 bases and J by 9 bases; unmatched bases: 4. Germline loops: CDR1 GTSNPN, CDR2 SVGIG (reference sequence). The CDR3 sequence: CAWSVQGDGEQFF. CDR3 DNA: TGTGCCTGGAGTGTACAGGGGGATGGTGAGCAGTTCTTC. Together with reference TRBV30 and TRBJ2-1, the CDR3 gives the full variable domain: SQTIHQWPATLVQPVGSPLSLECTVEGTSNPNLYWYRQAAGRGLQLLFYSVGIGQISSEVPQNLSASRPQDRQFILSSKKLLLSDSGFYLCAWSVQGDGEQFFGPGTRLTVL.

The V call is TRBV19, the J call TRBJ1-6, with TRBD1 identical over 9 bases. Trimming removed 5 bases from V and 6 bases from J; junction bases left unmatched: 5. Looked up from germline, CDR1 is LNHDA and CDR2 is SQIVND (reference sequence). This CDR3 has 15 amino acids. CDR3 sequence: CASSFGTGLNSPLHF. DNA for the CDR3: TGTGCCAGTAGTTTCGGGACAGGGCTTAATTCACCCCTCCACTTT.

The chain carries TRBV4-1 and TRBJ1-1, with D tentatively TRBD1 (6 bases). The CDR3 has 17 amino acids. Deletions cut 1 base from V and 0 bases from J, with 15 bases between. Per germline, CDR1 MGHRA and CDR2 YSYEKL. The CDR3 coding sequence is TGCGCCAGCAGCCAAGCGTCGACAGGAGGACTGAACACTGAAGCTTTCTTT. It codes for CASSQASTGGLNTEAFF.

The gene calls are TRBV6-5 and TRBJ1-2, with D possibly matching TRBD1 (6 bases). The CDR3 has 14 residues. Trimming took off 10 bases at V and 2 bases at J, with 17 bases between the two ends. Germline CDR1 and CDR2: MNHEY and SVGAGI. CDR3 loop: CANFPGGVNYGYTF. DNA of the CDR3: TGTGCCAACTTCCCGGGGGGCGTAAACTATGGCTACACCTTC.

The V and J genes are TRBV13 and TRBJ2-5, with 10 positions matching TRBD1. CDR3 length: 15 amino acids. CDR1 and CDR2 (germline): PRHDT, FYEKMQ (reference sequence). Trimming took 6 bases from V and 2 from J; bases not matched to a gene: 6. CDR3 region: CASRGQGKRQETQYF. The CDR3 coding sequence is TGTGCCAGCAGGGGACAGGGGAAACGGCAAGAGACCCAGTACTTC.

CDR3 in DNA: TGTGCCAGCAGCCAAGAGGGTCGGAGCACTGAAGCTTTCTTT. It yields the protein CASSQEGRSTEAFF. V is TRBV3-1 (or the pseudogene TRBV3-2) and J is TRBJ1-1; no clear D gene. Germline CDR1 LGHDT, CDR2 YNNKEL (reference sequence). This CDR3 comprises 14 residues. V was clipped by 0 bases and J by 4 bases, with 9 bases between them.

In its sample, this clone was seen once. The chain links TRBV25-1 to TRBJ1-1; weak D call: TRBD1 (6 bases). This CDR3 has 14 amino acids. Germline loops: CDR1 MGHDK, CDR2 SYGVNS. Trimming pared 5 bases from V and 8 bases from J, leaving 18 bases between. For the CDR3, the DNA is TGTGCCAGCAGTCCCATGGGGTTAAGGGGGGAAGCTTTCTTT. Its protein is CASSPMGLRGEAFF.

This clone was counted between two and nine times. The gene calls are TRBV5-1 and TRBJ2-3, with unresolved D. Germline loops: CDR1 SGHRS, CDR2 YFSETQ. Trimming left V 0 bases short and J 6 bases short, with 11 bases between. This CDR3 region has 14 residues. DNA for the CDR3: TGCGCCAGCAGCTTGGAGAGTTTTAAGGATACGCAGTATTTT. This encodes CASSLESFKDTQYF.

The J gene is TRBJ1-2, the V gene TRBV7-2; 9 bases map to TRBD1. The CDR3 has 14 residues. In germline, CDR1 is SGHTA, CDR2 FQGNSA. The trim removed 4 bases at V and 9 bases at J, leaving 9 bases unmatched. The CDR3 protein is CASSSMTGQGSYTF. In nucleotides, the CDR3 is TGTGCCAGCAGCTCGATGACGGGACAGGGCAGCTACACCTTC.

V and J are TRBV18 and TRBJ1-3; D is possibly TRBD1 (6 bases). This CDR3 contains 15 residues. Germline values: CDR1 KGHSH, CDR2 LQKENI. Trimming removed 3 bases at V and 0 bases at J, with 9 bases between. Here the CDR3 reads CASSPTGTSGNTIYF. The CDR3 DNA reads as TGTGCCAGCTCACCGACAGGCACCTCTGGAAACACCATATATTTT.

The CDR3 DNA is TGCGCCAGCAGCTCTCTGTCCGGGACAGGGATTTCTTCCTACGAGCAGTACGTC. Translating gives CASSSLSGTGISSYEQYV. The chain joins TRBV5-1 to TRBJ2-7; 9 bases align to TRBD1. CDR1 SGHRS and CDR2 YFSETQ come from the germline V gene. Unmatched junction bases numbered 14, after V lost 3 bases and J lost 1 base. The CDR3 length is 18 residues.

The chain combines TRBV5-1 with TRBJ1-1, with D unclear. Germline V gene lookup returns CDR1 SGHRS and CDR2 YFSETQ. This CDR3 region has 12 residues. The ends were cut back, 0 bases at V and 8 bases at J, with 8 bases in the middle. The CDR3 DNA is TGCGCCAGCAGCTTGGATGGAGGGGAAGCTTTCTTT. Amino acids: CASSLDGGEAFF.